The present TCR beta chain was sequenced within a study of cytomegalovirus exposure and HLA in healthy donors (dated by TCRdb to about 2017). Broadly, across the study: According to an earlier analysis of around 600 of the donors, 150 million to 200 million T cells yielded 90 million to 130 million unique TCR beta sequences and roughly 280 Gb of sequence data. An early release that covered 640 HLA-typed donors contained about 300 gigabases of sequencing data and around 80 million unique TCR sequences. Among the roughly 370 genotyped donors, around 81% belonged to the genetic ancestry cluster associated with self-reported Caucasian donors. The aim of the study was to test whether cataloging public T cell receptors could identify signatures of past pathogen exposure. The study used immunosequencing to profile the T cell repertoires of several hundred subjects and linked those repertoires to cytomegalovirus serostatus. In addition to the first cohort of approximately 670 subjects, a separate validation cohort of some 120 different subjects was used. To predict cytomegalovirus infection status, the study brought together high-throughput TCR immunosequencing, statistical association of individual TCRs with disease status, and machine learning. A later analysis re-analyzed previously published TCR beta repertoires from 550 to 700 donors and added high-resolution HLA genotyping to study TCR occurrence patterns. Rather than drawing on any new phenotypic data, the later analysis identified candidate immune exposures from TCR beta sequences and the way those sequences occurred across donors. To decide whether each TCR beta V gene segment behaved as functional or pseudogenic, an earlier analysis of some 540 of the donors relied on high-throughput TCR beta sequencing. Donor age, sex, ethnicity and CMV serostatus were collected together with the repertoire data. A later genetic analysis used genome-wide SNP genotypes for about 60% of the roughly 670 donors, treating that subset as a discovery cohort. All discovery cohort repertoires had been generated using a single sequencing platform. HLA typing included class I and class II loci at four-digit resolution. The number of typed donors differed by locus: about 620-630 for A, B, C, DRB1 and DQB1; 500 to 550 for DQA1; some 610 for DPA1; and roughly 470 for DPB1. About five DR-DQ haplotypes were treated as single units for association and clustering because of strong linkage in the cohort. Among roughly 400 genotyped donors of the cohort, an average of approximately 240,000 unique TCR beta nucleotide sequences were sequenced per donor, 15% to 20% of them non-productive.

In total, roughly 710 healthy bone marrow donors made up the cohort. All cohort members were sampled while nominally healthy, although unrecorded immune exposures were likely present. The donor tested CMV seropositive, placing the donor among the 310 or so seropositive members of the cohort. A peripheral blood sample was provided by each donor, and peripheral blood mononuclear cells were used for TCR beta sequencing. Genomic DNA extraction from the blood cell samples was performed with the Qiagen DNeasy Blood Extraction Kit. The CDR1 and CDR2 encoded by the germline V gene (reference sequence) are SEHNR and FQNEAQ. Germline trimming: 5 bases from V, 3 bases from J; junction bases outside gene matches: 6. Measured from the cysteine to the phenylalanine, the CDR3 is 14 residues long. The DNA shown is the 42-base CDR3, in frame from base 1. The library was obtained by the immunoSEQ multiplex PCR assay. The multiplex PCR relied on a mix of 60 forward primers for TCR Vbeta segments and 13 reverse primers for TCR Jbeta segments. The CDR3 region of rearranged TCR beta genes was amplified from genomic DNA with a multiplex PCR assay. The amplified TCR beta libraries were sequenced on the Illumina HiSeq System as 87-base-pair reads. As for the original processing: In a later analysis, approximately 74 million unique TCR beta chains were counted across the 650 to 750 repertoires, and around 10 million of these chains were shared by at least two donors. Raw reads were error-corrected and collapsed into unique sequences with a nearest-neighbor algorithm that merged closely related sequences to remove PCR and sequencing errors. To assign V, D and J gene segments, CDR3 sequences were aligned to IMGT reference sequences. Each retained sequence needed at least a six-nucleotide match to both a V gene segment and a J gene segment. A rearrangement was called productive if the CDR3 had no stop codons and remained in frame with V and J, and every other rearrangement was called non-productive. CDR3 was defined by IMGT convention, running from the second conserved V-encoded cysteine to the conserved J-encoded phenylalanine. In an earlier analysis of some 550 of the donors, sequences lacking an unambiguous match to a single V gene segment were excluded. An earlier analysis of 587 of the donors called V segments functional above 56.7% productive rearrangements and segregating when the between-donor standard deviation exceeded 5%. A statistical classification framework was developed to diagnose cytomegalovirus status using the catalog of TCR beta chain sequences. A later analysis assigned V and J genes by comparing TCR nucleotide sequences with IMGT/GENE-DB human TR gene sequences. In a later analysis, CDR3 sequences and most-parsimonious VDJ recombination scenarios were assigned using the TCRdist pipeline. In a later analysis, each TCR beta chain was defined by its CDR3 amino acid sequence together with its V-gene family, and reads lacking a unique V-gene family were excluded. As a way to deal with suspected cross-contamination and a sequencing artifact, a later analysis dropped 450 to 600 nucleotide sequences that were highly shared and had low generation probability. A later analysis calculated a clonal expansion index for each public chain from normalized within-repertoire ranks of inferred template counts. Generation probabilities in a later analysis came from a VDJ recombination model fitted to out-of-frame rearrangements, and those results were checked against IGoR. Hypergeometric tests were used in a later analysis to score TCR-TCR, TCR-HLA and TCR-CMV co-occurrence, with a repertoire-size bias correction applied to the TCR pairs. False discovery rates were estimated in a later analysis by permuting HLA or CMV assignments 20 times. In a later analysis, co-occurring TCRs were grouped with DBSCAN, and TCRdist sequence similarity was added when clustering was performed within HLA-allele-positive subsets. For co-occurrence clustering, repertoires with fewer than 30,000 or more than 120,000 public chains were excluded, along with a handful of repertoires with anomalous nucleotide sharing. TCRdb took over this immuneACCESS table, retaining in-frame rearrangements with V and J assigned. Such tables are incomplete; in checked studies, under half of the missing clones stem from an unresolved V gene, and the remainder is unexplained. Clonal size and the V and J genes are those of that table, whereas D and trimming came from the DNA. Counted in this sample were around 200,000 clones; around four fifths of them appeared once. The top ten clonotypes cover 10% of the sample.

Concerning this clone: Its antigen is currently not known. No base qualities exist here, and no much larger clone lies one base off it.

Overall study outcomes, separate from this receptor: The cohort was sequenced for TCR beta chains only, and without alpha or paired-chain data the features that could be detected were limited. Immune exposure information for the cohort was limited to CMV serostatus. In both the original and validation cohorts, the classifier was reported to diagnose cytomegalovirus status with high specificity and sensitivity. Most CMV-associated TCR beta chains appeared to be HLA-restricted in a later analysis, and the HLA associations seemed to be driven largely by CMV exposure. The study listed 150 to 200 TCR beta chains as associated with cytomegalovirus. In a later genetic analysis, a missense DCLRE1C variant was associated with V-gene and J-gene trimming of TCR beta chains, and the association was replicated in an independent cohort. Because some donors lacked HLA typing at each locus, the association tests relied only on the typed subset. In vitro tests confirmed that three of the cytomegalovirus-associated TCR beta chains recognize cytomegalovirus antigens. A further reported finding was that TCR beta sequences accurately predicted the HLA-A and HLA-B alleles for most subjects in the first cohort. The sequencing pipeline was judged likely to have produced a cluster of highly shared sequence variants as a technical artifact. At a false discovery rate of 0.05, a later analysis linked 16,000 or so TCR beta sequences to specific HLA alleles. A later genetic analysis reported fewer N-insertions in productive TCRs among donors in an Asian-associated ancestry cluster than the approximately 700-donor mean. Some IMGT-functional V segments, including TRBV6-2 and TRBV6-3, could not be distinguished by the 87-base-pair reads and were therefore excluded. Most TCR sequences were observed very rarely across donors, whereas some public TCRs were present in many individuals. A later analysis reported that several top co-occurrence clusters appeared linked to parvovirus B19, influenza, CMV and Epstein-Barr virus. A later analysis found that TCR association rates varied across HLA loci, with DRB1 alleles showing the most associated TCRs and HLA-C alleles the fewest. An earlier analysis of approximately 570 of the donors showed that most TCR beta V segments appeared in productive rearrangements either about 87% or about 30% of the time, which broadly matched IMGT annotations. Strong co-occurrence of HLA alleles, especially DR and DQ, made assigning TCR associations to individual alleles difficult. The authors suggested that the approach could potentially be extended to other disease states and immunological phenotypes. Linkage disequilibrium might explain the correlated functional status among segregating V segments, but an unknown experimental factor could not be ruled out. Because counts were too low, some 17 rarely observed V segments, including chromosome 9 orphons, were excluded from the earlier analysis of 587 of the donors. Sequencing depth was assumed to be roughly uniform across donors in the presence/absence analyses, though that assumption may not hold. In a later analysis, HLA-associated TCR beta chains were found to be more clonally expanded and to have lower generation probabilities than equally common non-associated chains.

Sequenced sample: PBMCs. The chain couples TRBV7-9 to TRBJ1-1; TRBD1 fits 7 bases in the junction. The receptor comes from a woman in her forties or fifties in good health and CMV-seropositive. The base sequence is TGTGCCAGCAGCCCCAAGGGGGCGCACACTGAAGCTTTCTTT. This is translated as CASSPKGAHTEAFF.